A single sample is the source of the 25 T cell receptor beta chains below, sequenced in a study of blood T cell repertoires in COVID-19. Clones were sequenced by immunoSEQ multiplex PCR, and TCRdb holds only the in-frame ones, with some missing. Among under 35,000 clones, 60% to 80% were seen once, and the ten largest hold roughly a third. What was sequenced was peripheral blood. These receptors all stem from a man at least 80 years old with acute or convalescent COVID-19.

This sequence joins TRBV19 and TRBJ1-2, with TRBD1 matching over 7 bases. The V gene end was trimmed by 4 bases and the J gene end by 1 base; junction bases not matched to a gene: 6. Looked up from germline, CDR1 is LNHDA and CDR2 is SQIVND (reference sequence). The length of the CDR3 is 15 residues. In DNA, the CDR3 is TGTGCCAGTAGTAACCCCGGGACAGATAACTATGGCTACACCTTC. It is translated as CASSNPGTDNYGYTF.

V is TRBV4-3 and J is TRBJ2-2, with TRBD1 as a possible D gene (6 bases). Germline V lookup: CDR1 LGHNA, CDR2 YSLEER. The CDR3 has 16 amino acids. Between the trimmed V and J ends, which lost 3 bases and 8 bases, there was a span of 19 bases. The CDR3 nucleotides read TGCGCCAGCAGCCACACCCCCCAGGGGCGCGGGGGGGAGCTGTTTTTT. Amino acids: CASSHTPQGRGGELFF.

Worth noting for this clone: Different DNA sequences within this sample yield the same CDR3. The chain joins TRBV7-8 to TRBJ1-5; possible D gene TRBD1, 5 bases. This CDR3 has 15 residues. Trimming took off 1 base at V and 7 bases at J, with 14 bases between the two ends. Germline CDR1 and CDR2: SGHVS and FQNEAQ. This chain's CDR3 is CASSLEWRGSQPQHF. The CDR3, as DNA: TGTGCCAGCAGCTTAGAATGGAGGGGAAGCCAGCCCCAGCATTTT.

The count of this clone is one. This chain links TRBV6-5 with TRBJ1-2; 7 positions agree with TRBD1. V dropped 6 bases and J dropped 5; count of bases not matched to a gene: 6. There are 13 residues in the CDR3. Looked up from germline, CDR1 is MNHEY and CDR2 is SVGAGI. As DNA, the CDR3 is TGTGCCAGCAGCAACAGACAGGGATATGGCTACACCTTC. It specifies CASSNRQGYGYTF.

The chain recombines TRBV5-1 with TRBJ2-2; D possibly corresponds to TRBD2 (7 bases). Germline loops: CDR1 SGHRS, CDR2 YFSETQ. This CDR3 region has 17 residues. Trimming cost V 4 bases and J 0 bases, with 16 bases left between them. The CDR3 protein is CASSLGAAGANTGELFF. CDR3 bases: TGCGCCAGCAGCCTGGGGGCGGCGGGAGCGAACACCGGGGAGCTGTTTTTT. Full variable domain (missing parts from reference TRBV5-1 and TRBJ2-2): KAGVTQTPRYLIKTRGQQVTLSCSPISGHRSVSWYQQTPGQGLQFLFEYFSETQRNKGNFPGRFSGRQFSNSRSEMNVSTLELGDSALYLCASSLGAAGANTGELFFGEGSRLTVL.

The count of this clone is one. The chain joins TRBV5-1 to TRBJ2-5, with 10 positions matching TRBD1. CDR1 and CDR2 from the germline V gene are SGHRS and YFSETQ. J lost 5 bases, V lost 2 bases, and 6 bases had no gene match. The CDR3 is made up of 15 amino acids. The CDR3 sequence: CASSFGTGELETQYF. CDR3 DNA: TGCGCCAGCAGCTTCGGGACAGGGGAGTTGGAGACCCAGTACTTC.

The chain is built from TRBV3-1 (or the pseudogene TRBV3-2) and TRBJ1-2, with a weak D call TRBD1 (5 bases). The length of the CDR3 is 11 residues. Per germline, CDR1 LGHDT and CDR2 YNNKEL (reference sequence). Trimming stripped 4 bases from V and 8 bases from J, with 8 bases between. The CDR3 region has the DNA TGTGCCAGCAGCCGTGGGGGGGGCTACACCTTC. Protein: CASSRGGGYTF.

The chain joins TRBV28 to TRBJ1-3; D is ambiguous. Germline assignment: CDR1 MDHEN and CDR2 SYDVKM. Trimming shortened V by 8 bases and J by 7 bases, and 12 bases separated the two germline ends. CDR3 length: 12 residues. In DNA, the CDR3 is TGTGCCAGCGGAGGCGGGTGGAACACCATATATTTT. Protein: CASGGGWNTIYF.

CDR3 sequence (DNA): TGTGCCAGTAGTATATACGGGCAGGGAAACACCGGGGAGCTGTTTTTT. It translates to CASSIYGQGNTGELFF. The chain links TRBV19 to TRBJ2-2, with a weak D call TRBD1 (5 bases). Germline V gene sequence: CDR1 LNHDA, CDR2 SQIVND (reference sequence). There are 16 residues in the CDR3. With 2 bases removed from V and 2 bases from J, the gap between germline ends came to 12 bases. Supplemented by reference TRBV19 and TRBJ2-2, the full variable domain reads DGGITQSPKYLFRKEGQNVTLSCEQNLNHDAMYWYRQDPGQGLRLIYYSQIVNDFQKGDIAEGYSVSREKKESFPLTVTSAQKNPTAFYLCASSIYGQGNTGELFFGEGSRLTVL.

V usage is TRBV18 and J usage is TRBJ2-4; D not certain. The CDR3 runs to 12 residues. Germline loops: CDR1 KGHSH, CDR2 LQKENI. Trimming left V 6 bases short and J 3 bases short, with 6 bases between. CDR3 coding DNA: TGTGCCAGCTCTCTAAACAAAAACATTCAGTACTTC. This codes for CASSLNKNIQYF. The full variable domain, completed using reference TRBV18 and TRBJ2-4, is NAGVMQNPRHLVRRRGQEARLRCSPMKGHSHVYWYRQLPEEGLKFMVYLQKENIIDESGMPKERFSAEFPKEGPSILRIQQVVRGDSAAYFCASSLNKNIQYFGAGTRLSVL.

In this sample, this clone turned up once. This chain connects TRBV4-2 to TRBJ1-6; TRBD1 matches at 9 bases. V was clipped by 0 bases and J by 5 bases; unmatched bases: 8. The CDR3 has 18 residues. CDR1 is LGHNA, CDR2 YNFKEQ, per germline. CDR3 nucleotide sequence: TGTGCCAGCAGCCAAGATCCGACAGGGGGAAGTGATAATTCACCCCTCCACTTT. Translating it yields CASSQDPTGGSDNSPLHF.

The V call is TRBV3-1 (or the pseudogene TRBV3-2), the J call TRBJ1-6, with 8 bases lining up with TRBD1. Trimming removed 4 bases from V and 7 bases from J; junction bases left unmatched: 6. The CDR3 is 15 amino acids. Germline V gives CDR1 LGHDT, CDR2 YNNKEL (reference sequence). CDR3: CASSPSTGGNSPLHF. As DNA, the CDR3 is TGTGCCAGCAGCCCTTCTACAGGGGGGAATTCACCCCTCCACTTT.

This clone was observed a few times. J is TRBJ2-1 and V is TRBV7-3; no clear D. Germline loops: CDR1 SGHTA, CDR2 FQGTGA. The CDR3 spans 13 residues. The V end was cut by 4 bases, the J end by 10 bases, with 14 bases between. The DNA for the CDR3 is TGTGCCAGCAGCTCCAGCGACCTCCAGGAGCAGTTCTTC. Protein sequence: CASSSSDLQEQFF.

This chain uses TRBV18 with TRBJ2-1, with 12 bases identical to TRBD2. Germline V gives CDR1 KGHSH, CDR2 LQKENI. The CDR3 runs to 18 residues. The trim removed 0 bases at V and 4 bases at J, leaving 7 bases unmatched. Here the CDR3 DNA reads TGTGCCAGCTCACCACCGAGGGCTAGCGGGGGGGCATACAATGAGCAGTTCTTC. This translates into CASSPPRASGGAYNEQFF.

There are a few counts of this clone. The chain has TRBV7-3 and TRBJ2-2, with TRBD1 matching over 7 bases. The CDR3 is 14 amino acids. CDR1 and CDR2 (germline): SGHTA, FQGTGA. V was pared by 6 bases and J by 0 bases, with 1 base of the junction left unmatched. As DNA, the CDR3 is TGTGCCAGCAGAGGGGGCGCGAACACCGGGGAGCTGTTTTTT. Amino acids: CASRGGANTGELFF. Based on the CDR3 plus reference TRBV7-3 and TRBJ2-2, the full variable domain is GAGVSQTPSNKVTEKGKYVELRCDPISGHTALYWYRQSLGQGPEFLIYFQGTGAADDSGLPNDRFFAVRPEGSVSTLKIQRTERGDSAVYLCASRGGANTGELFFGEGSRLTVL.

V gene TRBV7-9 combines with J gene TRBJ2-1; 13 nucleotides align to TRBD2. The junction had 9 bases not matched to a gene; V was cut back by 5 bases and J by 8 bases. The CDR3 contains 16 residues. CDR1 and CDR2 from the germline V gene are SEHNR and FQNEAQ (reference sequence). The CDR3 DNA reads TGTGCCAGCAGCGCCAGCACTAGCGGGAGGGCCGATGAGCAGTTCTTC. As protein: CASSASTSGRADEQFF.

The V and J genes are TRBV3-1 (or the pseudogene TRBV3-2) and TRBJ2-7; possible D gene TRBD1, 6 bases. V was shortened by 4 bases and J by 4 bases, with 14 bases between the two germline ends. There are 14 residues in the CDR3. The germline CDR1 and CDR2 sequences are LGHDT and YNNKEL (reference sequence). The CDR3 sequence: CASSPAQGLYEQYF. CDR3 coding DNA: TGTGCCAGCAGCCCCGCGCAGGGGCTATACGAGCAGTACTTC.

This clone was seen more than once but under ten times. This rearrangement joins TRBV7-8 to TRBJ1-4, with TRBD1 matching over 7 bases. Germline values: CDR1 SGHVS, CDR2 FQNEAQ. With V trimmed by 5 bases and J by 0 bases, 15 bases remained unmatched. The CDR3 runs 19 residues. CDR3 in DNA: TGTGCCAGCAGCCGAGACAGGGTTTTTAGCTCGGCAACTAATGAAAAACTGTTTTTT. Its protein product is CASSRDRVFSSATNEKLFF.

This clone came up once. The chain employs TRBV7-3 and TRBJ2-2; 8 bases agree with TRBD1. CDR1 is SGHTA and CDR2 is FQGTGA in the germline V gene. The CDR3 runs to 14 residues. With 5 bases clipped from V and 4 bases from J, the junction kept 3 bases outside the gene matches. The DNA of the CDR3 is TGTGCCAGCAGCAATACAGGGGGCACCGGGGAGCTGTTTTTT. This translates into CASSNTGGTGELFF.

V gene TRBV5-6 combines with J gene TRBJ2-3; 10 nucleotides line up with TRBD2. The CDR3 runs to 17 residues. Germline CDR1 is SGHDT and CDR2 is YYEEEE. The V gene end was trimmed by 0 bases and the J gene end by 5 bases; junction bases not matched to a gene: 9. The CDR3 DNA sequence: TGTGCCAGCAGCTTGGGCCCCCCAGCGGGGGGGTTAGATACGCAGTATTTT. Its translation is CASSLGPPAGGLDTQYF.

The gene calls are TRBV7-3 and TRBJ2-5; D might be TRBD2 (5 bases). The germline V and J ends were trimmed by 5 bases and 5 bases, with 15 bases remaining between them. CDR3 length: 14 amino acids. CDR1 SGHTA and CDR2 FQGTGA come from the germline V gene. The CDR3: CASSLGRDGETQYF. Here the CDR3 DNA reads TGTGCCAGCAGCCTTGGTCGGGATGGTGAGACCCAGTACTTC.

The rearrangement links TRBV6-2 or TRBV6-3 to TRBJ2-7; TRBD2 aligns across 8 bases. This CDR3 region has 14 residues. The trim removed 4 bases at V and 3 bases at J, leaving 5 bases unmatched. The germline V gene has CDR1 MNHEY and CDR2 SVGEGT. CDR3 DNA: TGTGCCAGCAGTTTTCCTAGCGGGCGCTACGAGCAGTACTTC. It codes for CASSFPSGRYEQYF.

This rearrangement joins TRBV6-2 or TRBV6-3 to TRBJ2-5, with D tentatively TRBD2 (5 bases). The germline CDR1 and CDR2 sequences are MNHEY and SVGEGT. Trimming took off 2 bases at V and 1 base at J, with 11 bases between the two ends. CDR3 length equals 15 residues. CDR3 residues: CASSYRLEGQETQYF. CDR3 nucleotide sequence: TGTGCCAGCAGTTACCGACTTGAGGGCCAAGAGACCCAGTACTTC.

The chain uses TRBV12-3 or TRBV12-4 and TRBJ1-3; D call uncertain. The CDR3 has 13 amino acids. The germline V and J ends were trimmed by 6 bases and 0 bases, with 6 bases remaining between them. In nucleotides, the CDR3 is TGTGCCAGCAGCCCGAGCTCTGGAAACACCATATATTTT. This translates into CASSPSSGNTIYF.

The chain employs TRBV3-1 (or the pseudogene TRBV3-2) and TRBJ1-2; D gene ambiguous. This CDR3 comprises 12 residues. Trimming stripped 0 bases from V and 8 bases from J, with 7 bases between. Per the germline V gene, CDR1 is LGHDT and CDR2 is YNNKEL (reference sequence). The CDR3: CASSQDPGGYTF. The DNA of the CDR3 is TGTGCCAGCAGCCAAGATCCGGGAGGCTACACCTTC.